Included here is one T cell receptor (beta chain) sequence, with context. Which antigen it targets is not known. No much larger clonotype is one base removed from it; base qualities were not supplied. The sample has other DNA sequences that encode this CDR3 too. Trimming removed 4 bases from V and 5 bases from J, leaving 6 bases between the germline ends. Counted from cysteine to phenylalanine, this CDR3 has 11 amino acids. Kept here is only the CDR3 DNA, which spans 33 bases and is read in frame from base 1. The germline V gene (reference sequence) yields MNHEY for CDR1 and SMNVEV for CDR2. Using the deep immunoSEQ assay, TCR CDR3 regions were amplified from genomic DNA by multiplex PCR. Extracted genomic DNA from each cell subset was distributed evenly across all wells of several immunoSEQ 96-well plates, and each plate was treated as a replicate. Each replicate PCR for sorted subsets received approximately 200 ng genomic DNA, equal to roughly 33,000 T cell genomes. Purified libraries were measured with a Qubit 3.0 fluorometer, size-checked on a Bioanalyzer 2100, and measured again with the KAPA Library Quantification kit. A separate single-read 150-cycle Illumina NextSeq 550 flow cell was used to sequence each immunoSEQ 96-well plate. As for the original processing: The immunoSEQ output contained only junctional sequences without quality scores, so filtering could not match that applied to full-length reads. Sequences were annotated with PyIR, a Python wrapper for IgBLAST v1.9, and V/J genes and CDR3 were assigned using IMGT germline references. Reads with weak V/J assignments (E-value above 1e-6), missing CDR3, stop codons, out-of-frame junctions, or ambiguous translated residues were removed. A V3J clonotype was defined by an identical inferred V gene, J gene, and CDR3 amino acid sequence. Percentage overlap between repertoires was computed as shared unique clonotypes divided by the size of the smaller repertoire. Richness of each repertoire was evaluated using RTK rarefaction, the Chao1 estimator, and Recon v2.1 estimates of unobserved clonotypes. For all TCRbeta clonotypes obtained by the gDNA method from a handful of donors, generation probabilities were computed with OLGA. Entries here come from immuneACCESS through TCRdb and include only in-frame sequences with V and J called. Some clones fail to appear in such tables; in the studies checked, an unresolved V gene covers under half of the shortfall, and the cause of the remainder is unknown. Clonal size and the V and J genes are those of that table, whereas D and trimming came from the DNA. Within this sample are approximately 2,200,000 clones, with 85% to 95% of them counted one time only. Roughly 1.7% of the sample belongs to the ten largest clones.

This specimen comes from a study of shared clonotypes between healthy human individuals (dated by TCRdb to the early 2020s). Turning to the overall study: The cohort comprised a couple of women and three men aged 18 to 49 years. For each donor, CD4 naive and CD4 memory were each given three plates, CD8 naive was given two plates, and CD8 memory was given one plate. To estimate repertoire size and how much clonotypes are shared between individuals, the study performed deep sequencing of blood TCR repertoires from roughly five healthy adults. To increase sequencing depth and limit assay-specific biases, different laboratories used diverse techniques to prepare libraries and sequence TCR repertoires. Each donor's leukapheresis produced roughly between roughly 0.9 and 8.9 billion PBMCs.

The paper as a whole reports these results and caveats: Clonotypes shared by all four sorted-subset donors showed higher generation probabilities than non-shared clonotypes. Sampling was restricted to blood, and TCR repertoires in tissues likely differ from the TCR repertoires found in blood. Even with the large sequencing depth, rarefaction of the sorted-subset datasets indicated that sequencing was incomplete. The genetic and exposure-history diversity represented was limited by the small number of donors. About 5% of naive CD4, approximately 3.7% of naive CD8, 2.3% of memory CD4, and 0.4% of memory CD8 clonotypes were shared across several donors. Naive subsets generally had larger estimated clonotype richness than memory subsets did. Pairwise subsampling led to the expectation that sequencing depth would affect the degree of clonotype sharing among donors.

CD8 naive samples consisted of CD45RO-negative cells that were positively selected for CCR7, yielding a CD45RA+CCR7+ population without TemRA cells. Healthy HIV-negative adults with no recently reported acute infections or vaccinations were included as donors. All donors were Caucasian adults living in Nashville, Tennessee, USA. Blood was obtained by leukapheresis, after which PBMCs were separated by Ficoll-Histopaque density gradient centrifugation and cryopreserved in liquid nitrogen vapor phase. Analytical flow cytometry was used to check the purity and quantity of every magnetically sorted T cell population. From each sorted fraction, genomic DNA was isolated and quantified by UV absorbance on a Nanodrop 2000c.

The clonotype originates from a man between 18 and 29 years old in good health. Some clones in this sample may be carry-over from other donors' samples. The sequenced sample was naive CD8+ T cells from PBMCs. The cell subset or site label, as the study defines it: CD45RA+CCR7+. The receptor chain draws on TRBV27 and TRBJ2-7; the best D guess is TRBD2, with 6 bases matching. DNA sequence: TGTGCCAGCAGTTCGGGGGACGAGCAGTACTTC. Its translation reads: CASSSGDEQYF.